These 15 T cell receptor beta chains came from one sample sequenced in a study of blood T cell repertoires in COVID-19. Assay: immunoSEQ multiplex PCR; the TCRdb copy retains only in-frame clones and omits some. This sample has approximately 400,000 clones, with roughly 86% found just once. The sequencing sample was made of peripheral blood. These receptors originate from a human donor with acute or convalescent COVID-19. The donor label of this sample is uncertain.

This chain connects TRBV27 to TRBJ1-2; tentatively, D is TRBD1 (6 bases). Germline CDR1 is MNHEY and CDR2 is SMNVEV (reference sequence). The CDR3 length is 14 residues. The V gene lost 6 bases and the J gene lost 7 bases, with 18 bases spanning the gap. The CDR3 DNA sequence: TGTGCCAGCAGGAGCAGGGGCCGGATTGGTGGCTACACCTTC. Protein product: CASRSRGRIGGYTF.

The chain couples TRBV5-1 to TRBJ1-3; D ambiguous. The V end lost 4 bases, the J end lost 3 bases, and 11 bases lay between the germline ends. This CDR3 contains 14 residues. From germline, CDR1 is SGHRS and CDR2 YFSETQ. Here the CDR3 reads CASSPRGNGNTIYF. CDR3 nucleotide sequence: TGCGCCAGCAGCCCGCGAGGGAATGGAAACACCATATATTTT.

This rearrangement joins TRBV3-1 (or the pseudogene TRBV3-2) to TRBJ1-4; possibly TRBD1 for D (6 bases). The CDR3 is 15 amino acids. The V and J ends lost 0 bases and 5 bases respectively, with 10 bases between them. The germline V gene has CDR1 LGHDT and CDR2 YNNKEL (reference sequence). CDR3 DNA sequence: TGTGCCAGCAGCCAAGATCAGGGGTTCAATGAAAAACTGTTTTTT. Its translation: CASSQDQGFNEKLFF.

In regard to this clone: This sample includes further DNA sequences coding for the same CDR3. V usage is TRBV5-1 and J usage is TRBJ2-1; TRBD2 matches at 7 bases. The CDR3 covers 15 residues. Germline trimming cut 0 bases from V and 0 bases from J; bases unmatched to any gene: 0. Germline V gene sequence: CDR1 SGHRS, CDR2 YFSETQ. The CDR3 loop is CASSLGGSSYNEQFF. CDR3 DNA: TGCGCCAGCAGCTTGGGCGGGAGCTCCTACAATGAGCAGTTCTTC.

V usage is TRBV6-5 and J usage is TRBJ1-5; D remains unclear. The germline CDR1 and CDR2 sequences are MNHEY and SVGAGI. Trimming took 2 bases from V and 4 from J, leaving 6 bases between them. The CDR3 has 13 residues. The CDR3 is CASSYLRNQPQHF. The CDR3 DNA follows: TGTGCCAGCAGTTACCTCCGGAATCAGCCCCAGCATTTT.

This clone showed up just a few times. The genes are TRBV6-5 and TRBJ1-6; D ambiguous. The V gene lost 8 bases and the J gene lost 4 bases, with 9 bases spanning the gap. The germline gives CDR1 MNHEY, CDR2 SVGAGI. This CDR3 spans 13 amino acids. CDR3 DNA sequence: TGTGCCAGCGCGGTGCAGTATAATTCACCCCTCCACTTT. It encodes CASAVQYNSPLHF.

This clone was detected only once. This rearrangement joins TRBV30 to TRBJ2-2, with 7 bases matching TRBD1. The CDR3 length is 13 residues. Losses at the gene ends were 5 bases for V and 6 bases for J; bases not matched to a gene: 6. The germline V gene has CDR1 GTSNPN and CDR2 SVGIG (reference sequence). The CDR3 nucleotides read TGTGCCTGGGCCCACAGGGGTCCCGGGGAGCTGTTTTTT. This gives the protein CAWAHRGPGELFF.

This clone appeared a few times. CDR3 coding DNA: TGTGCCAGCAGCCTCTCGGGCTCTGGAAACACCATATATTTT. Its protein product is CASSLSGSGNTIYF. The genes are TRBV3-1 (or the pseudogene TRBV3-2) and TRBJ1-3; D ambiguous. V lost 4 bases and J 0 bases, leaving 7 bases between the germline ends. The CDR3 length is 14 residues. Germline-derived CDR1 and CDR2 are LGHDT and YNNKEL (reference sequence).

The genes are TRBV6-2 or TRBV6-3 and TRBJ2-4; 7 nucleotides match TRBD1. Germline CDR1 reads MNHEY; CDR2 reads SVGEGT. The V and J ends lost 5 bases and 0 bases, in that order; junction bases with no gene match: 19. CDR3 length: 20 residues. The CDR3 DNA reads TGTGCCAGCAGTCAACGACCGGGACAGTACTTTATGATAGCCAAAAACATTCAGTACTTC. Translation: CASSQRPGQYFMIAKNIQYF.

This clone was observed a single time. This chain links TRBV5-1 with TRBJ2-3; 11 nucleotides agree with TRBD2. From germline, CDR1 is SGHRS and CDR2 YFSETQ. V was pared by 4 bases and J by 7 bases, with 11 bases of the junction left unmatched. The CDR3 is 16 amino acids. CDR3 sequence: CASSPLTSGVLNTQYF. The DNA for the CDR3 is TGCGCCAGCAGCCCTCTGACTAGCGGGGTCCTTAATACGCAGTATTTT.

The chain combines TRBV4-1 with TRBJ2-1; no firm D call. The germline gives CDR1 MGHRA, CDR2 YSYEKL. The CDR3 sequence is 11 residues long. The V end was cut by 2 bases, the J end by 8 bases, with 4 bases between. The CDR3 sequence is CASSQFDEQFF. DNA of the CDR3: TGCGCCAGCAGCCAATTCGATGAGCAGTTCTTC.

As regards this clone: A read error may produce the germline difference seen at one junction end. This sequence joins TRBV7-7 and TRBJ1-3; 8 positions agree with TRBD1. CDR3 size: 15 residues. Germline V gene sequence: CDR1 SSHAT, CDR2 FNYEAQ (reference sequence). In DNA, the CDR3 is TGTGCCGGCAGCCCCGGACAGGGTGCAGGAAACACCATATATTTT. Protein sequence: CAGSPGQGAGNTIYF.

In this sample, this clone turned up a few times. This CDR3 reads CASRGGVQPQHF. CDR3 DNA sequence: TGTGCCAGCAGGGGGGGGGTCCAGCCCCAGCATTTT. V and J are TRBV6-5 and TRBJ1-5, with a weak D call TRBD1 (5 bases). The CDR3 covers 12 residues. V lost 6 bases and J lost 7, with 10 bases in between. Germline-derived CDR1 and CDR2 are MNHEY and SVGAGI.

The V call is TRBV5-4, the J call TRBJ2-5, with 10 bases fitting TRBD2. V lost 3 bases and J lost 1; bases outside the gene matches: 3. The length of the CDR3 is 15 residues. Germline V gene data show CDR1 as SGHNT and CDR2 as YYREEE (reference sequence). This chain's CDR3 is CASSYASGGQETQYF. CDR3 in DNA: TGTGCCAGCAGCTATGCTAGCGGGGGCCAAGAGACCCAGTACTTC.

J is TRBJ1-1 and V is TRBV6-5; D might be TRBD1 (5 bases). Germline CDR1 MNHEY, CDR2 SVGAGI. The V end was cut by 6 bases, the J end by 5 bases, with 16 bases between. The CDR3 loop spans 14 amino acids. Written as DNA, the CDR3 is TGTGCCAGCAGGAGGACGGGGGGGGTAACTGAAGCTTTCTTT. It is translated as CASRRTGGVTEAFF.